Below, 15 T cell receptor beta chains from the same sample are listed, as sequenced in a study of vaccination and CD4 T cells after COVID-19. An Oncomine TCR Beta short-read assay was used to sequence the DNA from cultured CD4+ T cells. TCRdb re-called the PCR reads with MiXCR, one entry per CDR3 protein. Of about 15,000 distinct CDR3 sequences in the sample, about half were seen once. What these receptors recognize is not known. Treatment described: roughly 11-day PBMC culture with coronavirus spike peptide pools or control peptides (ViraFEST assay). Specimen: CD4+ T cells from blood, cultured in vitro. The receptor source for this set is a human donor who had recovered from COVID-19.

The chain carries TRBV29-1 and TRBJ1-1; D not resolved. The germline gives CDR1 SQVTM, CDR2 ANQGSEA. This CDR3 spans 13 amino acids. Between the trimmed V and J ends, which lost 8 bases and 0 bases, there was a span of 13 bases. CDR3 amino acids: CSSSGTMNTEAFF. CDR3 nucleotide sequence: TGCAGCTCCTCGGGAACCATGAACACTGAAGCTTTCTTT.

This chain joins TRBV6-2 or TRBV6-3 and TRBJ2-7, with TRBD1 matching over 7 bases. V shed 7 bases, J shed 3 bases, and the junction held 9 bases outside the gene matches. CDR1 is MNHEY and CDR2 is SVGEGT in the germline V gene. The CDR3 is made up of 14 amino acids. The CDR3 coding sequence is TGTGCCAGCAAACACAGGGGCCTAATCTACGAGCAGTACTTC. This sequence encodes CASKHRGLIYEQYF.

This clonotype was detected only a few times. V and J are TRBV7-2 and TRBJ1-2, with a weak D call TRBD1 (6 bases). The CDR3 length is 15 residues. The germline V gene has CDR1 SGHTA and CDR2 FQGNSA. Trimming stripped 4 bases from V and 4 bases from J, with 16 bases between. The CDR3 protein is CASSSGGGLPYGYTF. The CDR3 DNA follows: TGTGCCAGCAGCTCAGGAGGGGGGCTCCCCTATGGCTACACCTTC.

The V gene is TRBV2, the J gene TRBJ2-2, with 8 bases lining up with TRBD1. Germline CDR1 is SNHLY and CDR2 is FYNNEI. The CDR3 has 14 residues. Trimming cost V 3 bases and J 5 bases; bases outside gene matches: 2. CDR3: CASSEDRVTGELFF. CDR3 nucleotide sequence: TGTGCCAGCAGTGAGGACAGGGTGACCGGGGAGCTGTTTTTT.

The chain couples TRBV6-5 to TRBJ1-1, with 12 bases fitting TRBD1. The CDR3 covers 17 residues. Germline values: CDR1 MNHEY, CDR2 SVGAGI. Losses at the gene ends were 2 bases for V and 1 base for J; bases not matched to a gene: 5. The CDR3: CASSYGTGGAGNTEAFF. The CDR3 coding sequence is TGTGCCAGCAGTTACGGGACAGGGGGCGCGGGGAACACTGAAGCTTTCTTT.

V gene TRBV20-1 combines with J gene TRBJ2-3; 11 bases fit TRBD2. Looked up from germline, CDR1 is DFQATT and CDR2 is SNEGSKA (reference sequence). This CDR3 is built from 17 residues. V trimming: 0 bases; J trimming: 2 bases; junction bases outside the gene matches: 7. The CDR3, as DNA: TGCAGTGCTAGAGATCCGGGGACTAGCGGACACACAGATACGCAGTATTTT. Its protein product is CSARDPGTSGHTDTQYF.

This clonotype is labeled medium-sized. As DNA, the CDR3 is TGCAGTGCTAGCGGGAGGGGGGGCTACAATGAGCAGTTCTTC. It yields the protein CSASGRGGYNEQFF. This sequence joins TRBV20-1 and TRBJ2-1; 8 positions match TRBD2. V lost 3 bases to trimming and J lost 3 bases; unmatched junction nucleotides: 4. CDR3 length equals 14 residues. Germline CDR1 DFQATT, CDR2 SNEGSKA (reference sequence).

The CDR3 here is CATSDFREKFF. In DNA form, the CDR3 reads TGTGCCACCAGTGATTTCAGGGAAAAGTTCTTC. V is TRBV24-1 and J is TRBJ2-1; TRBD1 might be the D (5 bases). The germline V gene encodes CDR1 KGHDR and CDR2 SFDVKD. Trimming pared 1 base from V and 14 bases from J, leaving 8 bases between. The CDR3 covers 11 residues.

This chain connects TRBV2 to TRBJ2-3; D is possibly TRBD1 or TRBD2 (5 bases each). The CDR3 spans 13 residues. Germline-derived CDR1 and CDR2 are SNHLY and FYNNEI. V was trimmed by 7 bases and J by 4 bases, leaving 12 bases between them. CDR3 bases: TGTGCCAGCACAGGGCTAGCCCCAGATACGCAGTATTTT. The encoded protein is CASTGLAPDTQYF.

The genes are TRBV6-2 or TRBV6-3 and TRBJ2-7; D is unresolved. Germline CDR1 and CDR2: MNHEY and SVGEGT. There are 13 residues in the CDR3. The germline V and J ends were trimmed by 2 bases and 2 bases, with 7 bases remaining between them. The CDR3 DNA reads TGTGCCAGCAGTTACCCCCGTGCCTACGAGCAGTACTTC. Translated: CASSYPRAYEQYF.

This chain joins TRBV28 and TRBJ2-3; perhaps TRBD2 as D (5 bases). Germline CDR1 reads MDHEN; CDR2 reads SYDVKM. The CDR3 totals 16 residues. V lost 7 bases, J lost 4 bases, and 21 bases lay in between. CDR3 amino acids: CASTTYSEGSADTQYF. DNA for the CDR3: TGTGCCAGCACCACATACTCAGAGGGATCGGCAGATACGCAGTATTTT.

The sample holds one count of this clonotype. The genes are TRBV7-2 and TRBJ2-1; 11 bases agree with TRBD2. V dropped 4 bases and J dropped 16; count of bases not matched to a gene: 12. The CDR3 is made up of 14 amino acids. Per germline, CDR1 SGHTA and CDR2 FQGNSA. CDR3 nucleotides: TGTGCCAGCAGCTCGGAGTATAGCGGGGGGGTTCGATTCTTC. Translating it yields CASSSEYSGGVRFF.

The chain recombines TRBV10-3 with TRBJ1-5; tentative D call: TRBD1 (5 bases). The CDR3 runs to 14 residues. V was trimmed by 4 bases and J by 3 bases, leaving 10 bases between them. Germline loops: CDR1 ENHRY, CDR2 SYGVKD. The CDR3 DNA reads as TGTGCCATCAGTGCATGGGGGTCCAATCAGCCCCAGCATTTT. It yields the protein CAISAWGSNQPQHF.

This clonotype was observed a single time. The chain is built from TRBV10-3 and TRBJ2-1; 9 nucleotides line up with TRBD2. With V trimmed by 7 bases and J by 12 bases, 13 bases remained unmatched. The CDR3 runs 14 residues. Germline-derived CDR1 and CDR2 are ENHRY and SYGVKD. This chain's CDR3 is CAIKGISGSLGQFF. CDR3 DNA: TGTGCCATCAAAGGGATTAGCGGGAGTCTTGGGCAGTTCTTC.

The gene calls are TRBV20-1 and TRBJ2-1, with D tentatively TRBD1 or TRBD2 (5 bases each). Germline V gene sequence: CDR1 DFQATT, CDR2 SNEGSKA (reference sequence). The CDR3 runs 16 residues. V lost 0 bases, J lost 4 bases, and 16 bases lay in between. CDR3 DNA sequence: TGCAGTGCTAGAGATCTTGCGTGGGACGGTTACAATGAGCAGTTCTTC. Amino acids: CSARDLAWDGYNEQFF.